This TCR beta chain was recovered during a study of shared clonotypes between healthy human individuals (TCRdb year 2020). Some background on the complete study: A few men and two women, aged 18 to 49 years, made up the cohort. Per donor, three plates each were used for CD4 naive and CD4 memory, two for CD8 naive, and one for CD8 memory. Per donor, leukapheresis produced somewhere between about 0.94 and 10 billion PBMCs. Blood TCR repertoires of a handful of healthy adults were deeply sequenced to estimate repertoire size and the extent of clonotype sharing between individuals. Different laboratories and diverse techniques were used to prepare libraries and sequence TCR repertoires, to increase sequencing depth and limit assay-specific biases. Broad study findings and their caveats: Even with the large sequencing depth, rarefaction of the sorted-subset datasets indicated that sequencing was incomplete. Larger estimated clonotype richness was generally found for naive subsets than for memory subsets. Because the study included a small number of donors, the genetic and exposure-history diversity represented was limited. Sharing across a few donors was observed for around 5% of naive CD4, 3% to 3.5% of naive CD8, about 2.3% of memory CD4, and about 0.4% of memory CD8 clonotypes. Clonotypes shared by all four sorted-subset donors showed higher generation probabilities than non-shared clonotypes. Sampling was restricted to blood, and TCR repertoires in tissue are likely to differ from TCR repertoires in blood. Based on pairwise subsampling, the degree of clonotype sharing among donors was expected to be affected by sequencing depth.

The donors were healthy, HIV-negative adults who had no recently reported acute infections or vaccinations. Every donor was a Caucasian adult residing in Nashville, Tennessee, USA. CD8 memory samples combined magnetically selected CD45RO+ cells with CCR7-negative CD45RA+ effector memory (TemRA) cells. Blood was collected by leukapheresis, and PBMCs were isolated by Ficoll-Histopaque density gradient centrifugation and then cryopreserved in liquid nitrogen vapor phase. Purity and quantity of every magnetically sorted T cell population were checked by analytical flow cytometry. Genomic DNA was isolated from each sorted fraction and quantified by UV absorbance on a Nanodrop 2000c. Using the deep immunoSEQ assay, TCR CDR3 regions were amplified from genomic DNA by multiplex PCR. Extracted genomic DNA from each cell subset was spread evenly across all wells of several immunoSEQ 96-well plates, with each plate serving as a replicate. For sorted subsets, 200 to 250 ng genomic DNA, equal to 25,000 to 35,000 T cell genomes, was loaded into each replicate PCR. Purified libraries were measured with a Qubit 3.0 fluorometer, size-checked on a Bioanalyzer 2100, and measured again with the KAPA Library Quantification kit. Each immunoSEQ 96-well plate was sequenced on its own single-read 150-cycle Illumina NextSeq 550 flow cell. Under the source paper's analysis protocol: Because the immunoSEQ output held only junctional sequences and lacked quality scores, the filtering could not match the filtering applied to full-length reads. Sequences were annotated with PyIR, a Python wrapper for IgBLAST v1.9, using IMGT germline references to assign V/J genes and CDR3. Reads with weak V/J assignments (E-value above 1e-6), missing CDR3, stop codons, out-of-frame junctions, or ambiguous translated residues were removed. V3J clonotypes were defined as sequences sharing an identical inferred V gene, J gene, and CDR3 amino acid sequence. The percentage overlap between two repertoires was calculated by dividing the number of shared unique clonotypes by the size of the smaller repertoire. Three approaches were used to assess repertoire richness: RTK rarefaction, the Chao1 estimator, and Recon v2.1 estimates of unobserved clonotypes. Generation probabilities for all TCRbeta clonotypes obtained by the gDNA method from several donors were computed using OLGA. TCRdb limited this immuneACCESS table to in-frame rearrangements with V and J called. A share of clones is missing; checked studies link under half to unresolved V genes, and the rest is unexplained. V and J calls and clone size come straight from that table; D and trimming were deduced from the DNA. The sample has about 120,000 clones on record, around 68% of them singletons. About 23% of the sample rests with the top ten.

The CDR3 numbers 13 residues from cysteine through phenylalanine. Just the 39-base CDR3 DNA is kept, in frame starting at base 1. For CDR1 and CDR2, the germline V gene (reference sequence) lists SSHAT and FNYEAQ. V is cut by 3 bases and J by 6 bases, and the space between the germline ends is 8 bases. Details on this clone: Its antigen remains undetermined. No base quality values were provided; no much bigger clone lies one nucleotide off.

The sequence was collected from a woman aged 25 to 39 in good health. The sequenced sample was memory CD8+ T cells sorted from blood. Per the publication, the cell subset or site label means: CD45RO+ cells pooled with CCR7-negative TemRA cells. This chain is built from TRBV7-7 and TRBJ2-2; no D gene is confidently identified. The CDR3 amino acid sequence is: CASSFARAGELFF. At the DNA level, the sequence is TGTGCCAGCAGCTTCGCACGGGCCGGGGAGCTGTTTTTT.